This T cell receptor beta chain was observed in a study of shared clonotypes between healthy human individuals. Study results and caveats: Genetic and exposure-history diversity was limited by the small donor number.

This CDR3 is built from 15 residues. The germline CDR1 and CDR2 sequences are LNHDA and SQIVND (reference sequence). Trimming left V 3 bases short and J 5 bases short, with 16 bases between. The protocol was immunoSEQ multiplex PCR, while the TCRdb copy is restricted to in-frame clones and leaves out a portion. The table has approximately 640,000 clones, 80% to 95% seen once. Notes on this clone: Its specificity is not known.

The J gene is TRBJ1-1, the V gene TRBV19; a possible D gene is TRBD1 (6 bases). The TCR comes from a man in his late teens or twenties in good health. Some clones in this sample may be carry-over from other donors' samples. Sequences were obtained from memory CD8+ T cells from PBMCs. The subset: CD45RO+ cells pooled with CCR7-negative TemRA cells. As DNA, the CDR3 is TGTGCCAGTAGTATCTCAGGCAGGGGTTTGACTGAAGCTTTCTTT. It yields the protein CASSISGRGLTEAFF.